The T cell receptor beta chain described here comes from a study of cytomegalovirus exposure and HLA in healthy donors. At the time of sampling, donors were nominally healthy, though unrecorded immune exposures were likely. The study ran its PCR with 60 Vbeta and 13 Jbeta primers. In the original analysis: Later, an analysis found around 77 million unique TCR beta chains, and 10 million to 11 million of these were shared. The table came from immunoSEQ multiplex PCR; TCRdb's copy has only in-frame clones and leaves some out. The V and J calls and clone size are taken from that table; D and trimming were inferred from the DNA. The sample includes about 67,000 clones, roughly nine tenths of them seen just once. This TCR was recovered from a woman between 25 and 40 years old in good health and CMV-seropositive. Sequenced: PBMCs.

The CDR3 here is CASSDYTRGSRKYF. In nucleotides, the CDR3 is TGTGCCAGCAGTGATTACACCAGGGGGAGCCGAAAGTATTTT. V is TRBV25-1 and J is TRBJ2-3; 7 bases are shared with TRBD1. The V gene's germline CDR1 is MGHDK and CDR2 SYGVNS. There are 14 residues in the CDR3. Unmatched junction bases numbered 13, after V lost 3 bases and J lost 13 bases.